This TCR beta chain emerged from a study of T cells in narcolepsy. The assay was immunoSEQ multiplex PCR, and TCRdb's table has in-frame clones only and misses some. The data show 27,000 or so clones, with over 75% seen just once and roughly 1% held by the top ten. With regard to this clone: Antigen: not known.

Study-wide points: No autoreactive T cell clone sequences appeared in some memory CD4+ repertoires. Reportedly, autoreactive clonotypes were serially detected in patients' blood but not controls'.

The CDR3 is 19 amino acids. V dropped 1 base and J dropped 1; count of bases not matched to a gene: 6. CDR1 and CDR2 from the germline V gene are SEHNR and FQNEAQ (reference sequence). The J gene is TRBJ2-1, the V gene TRBV7-9; 14 bases line up with TRBD2. The receptor was isolated from a human donor in good health. Sequencing input: memory (CD45RA-) CD4+ T cells from blood. The CDR3 DNA reads as TGTGCCAGCAGCTTAGGACTAGCGGGAGGGATCACGTCCTACAATGAGCAGTTCTTC. It translates to CASSLGLAGGITSYNEQFF. Full variable domain (rest looked up from reference TRBV7-9 and TRBJ2-1): DTGVSQNPRHKITKRGQNVTFRCDPISEHNRLYWYRQTLGQGPEFLTYFQNEAQLEKSRLLSDRFSAERPKGSFSTLEIQRTEQGDSAMYLCASSLGLAGGITSYNEQFFGPGTRLTVL.